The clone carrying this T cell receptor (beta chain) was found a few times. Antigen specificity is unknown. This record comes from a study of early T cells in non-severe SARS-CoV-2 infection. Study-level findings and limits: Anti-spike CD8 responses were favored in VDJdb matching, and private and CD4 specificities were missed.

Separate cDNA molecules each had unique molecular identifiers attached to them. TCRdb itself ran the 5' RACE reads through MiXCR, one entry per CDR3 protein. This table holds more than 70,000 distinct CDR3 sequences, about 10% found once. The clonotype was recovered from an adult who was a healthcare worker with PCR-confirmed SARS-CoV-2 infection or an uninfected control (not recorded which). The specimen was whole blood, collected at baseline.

The CDR3 loop is CASSSPGQGVNTEAFF. Here the CDR3 DNA reads TGTGCCAGCAGCTCACCGGGACAGGGGGTTAACACTGAAGCTTTCTTT. The rearrangement uses TRBV14 and TRBJ1-1, with 11 bases fitting TRBD1. Germline loops: CDR1 SGHDN, CDR2 FVKESK. The CDR3 totals 16 residues. V shed 5 bases, J shed 2 bases, and the junction held 7 bases outside the gene matches.